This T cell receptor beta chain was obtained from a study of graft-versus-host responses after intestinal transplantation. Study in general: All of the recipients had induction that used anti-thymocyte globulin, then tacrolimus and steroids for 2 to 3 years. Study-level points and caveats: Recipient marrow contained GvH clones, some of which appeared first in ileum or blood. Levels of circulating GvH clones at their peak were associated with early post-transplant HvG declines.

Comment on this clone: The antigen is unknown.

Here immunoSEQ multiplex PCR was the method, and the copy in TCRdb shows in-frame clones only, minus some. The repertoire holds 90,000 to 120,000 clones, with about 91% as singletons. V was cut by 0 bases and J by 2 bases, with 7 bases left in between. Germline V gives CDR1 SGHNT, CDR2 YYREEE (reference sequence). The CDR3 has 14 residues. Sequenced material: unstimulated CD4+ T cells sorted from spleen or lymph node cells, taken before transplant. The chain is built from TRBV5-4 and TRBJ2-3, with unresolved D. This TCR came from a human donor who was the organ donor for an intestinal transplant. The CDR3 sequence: CASSLDPNTDTQYF. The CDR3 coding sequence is TGTGCCAGCAGCTTGGATCCTAACACAGATACGCAGTATTTT.